These 19 T cell receptor beta chains share one sample of origin, sequenced in a study of T cell repertoires in cytomegalovirus infection. These receptors are not linked to any known antigen. One entry per CDR3 protein results from TCRdb running MiXCR on the reads. The sample consists of 700,000 to 850,000 distinct CDR3 sequences, approximately 29% of them appearing once. The sample in question was cultured CD8+ T cells from PBMCs, obtained from culture after CMV antigen stimulation. These TCRs come from a human donor in good health (CMV status not recorded). Some clones in this sample may be carry-over from other donors' samples.

The table lists this clonotype with many counts. V gene TRBV7-2 combines with J gene TRBJ2-5, with a weak D call TRBD2 (7 bases). The V end was cut by 2 bases, the J end by 4 bases, with 23 bases between. Germline lookup yields CDR1 SGHTA and CDR2 FQGNSA. The CDR3 contains 18 residues. The DNA for the CDR3 is TGTGCCAGCAGCTTACCGCATGACGTGTGGGGGGGCCTAGAGACCCAGTACTTC. Residues: CASSLPHDVWGGLETQYF.

J is TRBJ2-3 and V is TRBV7-3; D possibly corresponds to TRBD2 (6 bases). This CDR3 comprises 15 residues. The V gene lost 3 bases and the J gene lost 2 bases, with 12 bases spanning the gap. Germline CDR1 is SGHTA and CDR2 is FQGTGA. The CDR3 DNA is TGTGCCAGCAGCTTGGGGGGAAGGATCACAGATACGCAGTATTTT. It is translated as CASSLGGRITDTQYF.

This rearrangement joins TRBV7-9 to TRBJ2-5, with D possibly TRBD1 on 5 matching bases. The V end was cut by 2 bases, the J end by 4 bases, with 23 bases between. The CDR3 loop spans 18 amino acids. The germline V gene encodes CDR1 SEHNR and CDR2 FQNEAQ (reference sequence). Here the CDR3 DNA reads TGTGCCAGCAGCTTATCTACAGGCCCCTACCCCCAGGTAGAGACCCAGTACTTC. This sequence encodes CASSLSTGPYPQVETQYF. The variable domain in full, completed from reference TRBV7-9 and TRBJ2-5, reads DTGVSQNPRHKITKRGQNVTFRCDPISEHNRLYWYRQTLGQGPEFLTYFQNEAQLEKSRLLSDRFSAERPKGSFSTLEIQRTEQGDSAMYLCASSLSTGPYPQVETQYFGPGTRLLVL.

The chain joins TRBV29-1 to TRBJ2-3; D remains unclear. The V end lost 4 bases, the J end lost 1 base, and 21 bases lay between the germline ends. The CDR3 runs 17 residues. Germline V gene data show CDR1 as SQVTM and CDR2 as ANQGSEA. Here the CDR3 reads CSVASQDLHTGTDTQYF. The CDR3 nucleotides read TGCAGCGTTGCTAGTCAGGACCTTCATACGGGCACAGATACGCAGTATTTT.

Only a few counts were recorded for this clonotype. The chain recombines TRBV11-2 with TRBJ2-3, with 7 bases aligning to TRBD2. V was pared by 2 bases and J by 5 bases, with 1 base of the junction left unmatched. This CDR3 has 13 amino acids. Germline assignment: CDR1 SGHAT and CDR2 FQNNGV. CDR3 loop: CASSLSSGDTQYF. The CDR3 nucleotides are TGTGCCAGCAGCTTATCTAGCGGAGATACGCAGTATTTT.

This clonotype has at least ten counts. J is TRBJ2-1 and V is TRBV6-2 or TRBV6-3; tentatively, D is TRBD1 or TRBD2 (6 bases each). The germline V and J ends were trimmed by 2 bases and 2 bases, with 10 bases remaining between them. Germline CDR1 is MNHEY and CDR2 is SVGEGT. The CDR3 runs to 15 residues. CDR3 in amino acids: CASSYGGPPYNEQFF. The CDR3 DNA follows: TGTGCCAGCAGTTACGGGGGGCCTCCCTACAATGAGCAGTTCTTC.

The chain recombines TRBV7-9 with TRBJ2-7; 9 nucleotides match TRBD1. The CDR3 length is 15 residues. V shed 6 bases and J 3 bases; nucleotides not matched to a gene: 9. Per the germline V gene, CDR1 is SEHNR and CDR2 is FQNEAQ (reference sequence). The CDR3 loop reads CASSFPGQGIYEQYF. CDR3 nucleotide sequence: TGTGCCAGCAGTTTCCCGGGACAGGGAATCTACGAGCAGTACTTC.

This clonotype was counted many times. The genes are TRBV7-8 and TRBJ2-1; 13 nucleotides match TRBD2. Germline V CDR1 and CDR2: SGHVS, FQNEAQ. The CDR3 has 19 residues. The ends lost 5 bases at V and 2 bases at J; junction bases unmatched: 12. The CDR3 here is CASSNPGLAGPRAYNEQFF. Here the CDR3 DNA reads TGTGCCAGCAGCAATCCGGGACTAGCGGGGCCTCGGGCCTACAATGAGCAGTTCTTC.

The chain has TRBV19 and TRBJ2-5; TRBD1 matches at 8 bases. Trimming removed 8 bases from V and 3 bases from J; junction bases left unmatched: 2. The CDR3 extends over 12 amino acids. Germline V gene data show CDR1 as LNHDA and CDR2 as SQIVND (reference sequence). DNA of the CDR3: TGTGCCAGTCAGGGACAGGAAGAGACCCAGTACTTC. It yields the protein CASQGQEETQYF. Filled out from reference TRBV19 and TRBJ2-5, the complete variable domain reads DGGITQSPKYLFRKEGQNVTLSCEQNLNHDAMYWYRQDPGQGLRLIYYSQIVNDFQKGDIAEGYSVSREKKESFPLTVTSAQKNPTAFYLCASQGQEETQYFGPGTRLLVL.

This clonotype was detected ten times or more. This chain links TRBV7-2 with TRBJ2-1, with 16 bases that match TRBD2. V shed 5 bases and J 9 bases; nucleotides not matched to a gene: 13. The CDR3 loop spans 18 amino acids. Germline CDR1 reads SGHTA; CDR2 reads FQGNSA. In nucleotides, the CDR3 is TGTGCCAGCAGCGGTGGGACTAGCGGGGGGGCCATAACTGTTGAGCAGTTCTTC. Translated: CASSGGTSGGAITVEQFF.

The CDR3 loop reads CASSQVPGTGILPQETQYF. In DNA, the CDR3 is TGCGCCAGCAGCCAAGTTCCCGGGACAGGGATTCTACCCCAAGAGACCCAGTACTTC. The chain employs TRBV4-1 and TRBJ2-5, with TRBD1 matching 9 bases. V lost 1 base to trimming and J lost 1 base; unmatched junction nucleotides: 13. The CDR3 consists of 19 residues. CDR1 and CDR2 (germline): MGHRA, YSYEKL.

The CDR3 region has the DNA TGTGCCAGCAGCCCATGGGGAGGGGAGGACACTGAAGCTTTCTTT. This sequence encodes CASSPWGGEDTEAFF. The chain joins TRBV11-2 to TRBJ1-1; tentatively, D is TRBD1 (5 bases). Germline loops: CDR1 SGHAT, CDR2 FQNNGV. The V and J ends lost 5 bases and 3 bases respectively, with 16 bases between them. CDR3 length: 15 amino acids.

Notes on this clonotype: Germline and junction disagree at one end, which may indicate a read error. The rearrangement joins TRBV5-1 to TRBJ2-1; D is unresolved. In germline, CDR1 is SGHRS, CDR2 YFSETQ. The CDR3 is 16 amino acids. CDR3: CASSLAEGFLGNERFF. The CDR3 coding sequence is TGCGCCAGCAGCTTGGCCGAAGGCTTTCTTGGCAATGAGCGGTTCTTC.

In this sample, this clonotype turned up a few times. The chain has TRBV20-1 and TRBJ1-1; tentative D call: TRBD1 (5 bases). The germline V gene encodes CDR1 DFQATT and CDR2 SNEGSKA (reference sequence). Trimming stripped 4 bases from V and 1 base from J, with 16 bases between. CDR3 length equals 15 residues. The CDR3 bases are TGCAGTGCTATTACAGGCCTGTTCGCGAACACTGAAGCTTTCTTT. Its translation: CSAITGLFANTEAFF.

In its sample, this clonotype was seen once. V is TRBV7-9 and J is TRBJ2-5; unclear D gene. The germline V gene has CDR1 SEHNR and CDR2 FQNEAQ (reference sequence). The CDR3 has 13 amino acids. V was cut by 5 bases and J by 2 bases, with 9 bases left in between. The CDR3 protein is CASSPHGQETQYF. The CDR3, as DNA: TGTGCCAGCAGCCCCCATGGGCAAGAGACCCAGTACTTC.

This clonotype was observed many times. The J gene is TRBJ2-1, the V gene TRBV7-2, with TRBD2 identical over 11 bases. The V segment lost 1 base and the J segment 5 bases; nucleotides outside the gene matches: 10. CDR3 length equals 18 residues. Germline loops: CDR1 SGHTA, CDR2 FQGNSA. CDR3 DNA: TGTGCCAGCAGCTTAGTCGGTCTAGCGGGGGGCCTTAACAATGAGCAGTTCTTC. As protein: CASSLVGLAGGLNNEQFF.

This clonotype appeared a few times. The chain carries TRBV6-6 and TRBJ1-5; 8 positions agree with TRBD1. This CDR3 is 15 amino acids long. The V and J ends lost 5 bases and 1 base, in that order; junction bases with no gene match: 4. Germline V gene lookup returns CDR1 MNHNY and CDR2 SVGAGI (reference sequence). The CDR3 region is CASSQGAWSNQPQHF. CDR3 nucleotides: TGTGCCAGCAGTCAGGGGGCGTGGAGCAATCAGCCCCAGCATTTT.

In its sample, this clonotype was seen many times. The chain uses TRBV7-6 and TRBJ2-5, with a weak D call TRBD1 (6 bases). The germline V and J ends were trimmed by 1 base and 5 bases, with 11 bases remaining between them. CDR3 length: 14 residues. Germline V gene sequence: CDR1 SGHVS, CDR2 FNYEAQ. The CDR3 region is CASSLDGGGETQYF. The CDR3 nucleotides read TGTGCCAGCAGCTTAGATGGGGGCGGGGAGACCCAGTACTTC.

This clonotype was counted a single time. The V gene is TRBV20-1, the J gene TRBJ2-7; perhaps TRBD1 as D (7 bases). The V gene's germline CDR1 is DFQATT and CDR2 SNEGSKA (reference sequence). The V end lost 4 bases, the J end lost 3 bases, and 16 bases lay between the germline ends. The CDR3 totals 14 residues. CDR3 sequence: CSANQGGGSYEQYF. The CDR3 region has the DNA TGCAGTGCTAATCAGGGGGGTGGCAGCTACGAGCAGTACTTC.